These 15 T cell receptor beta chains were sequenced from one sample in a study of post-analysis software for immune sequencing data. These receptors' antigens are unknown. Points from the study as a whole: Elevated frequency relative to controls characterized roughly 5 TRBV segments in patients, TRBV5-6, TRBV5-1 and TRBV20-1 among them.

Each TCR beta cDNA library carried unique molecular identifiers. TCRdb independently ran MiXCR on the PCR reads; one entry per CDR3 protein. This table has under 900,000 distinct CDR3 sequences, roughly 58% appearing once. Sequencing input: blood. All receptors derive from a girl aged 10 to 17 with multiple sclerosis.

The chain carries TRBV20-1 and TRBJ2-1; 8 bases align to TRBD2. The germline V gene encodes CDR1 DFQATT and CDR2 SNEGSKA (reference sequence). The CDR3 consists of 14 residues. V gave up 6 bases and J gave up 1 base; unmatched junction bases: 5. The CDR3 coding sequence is TGCAGTGCACCGGGACTAGGGTCCTACAATGAGCAGTTCTTC. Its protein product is CSAPGLGSYNEQFF.

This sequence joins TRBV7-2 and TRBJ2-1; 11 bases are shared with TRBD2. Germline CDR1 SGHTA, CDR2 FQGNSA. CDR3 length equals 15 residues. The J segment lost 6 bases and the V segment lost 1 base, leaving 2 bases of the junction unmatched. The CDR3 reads CASSLELAGVNEQFF. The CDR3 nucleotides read TGTGCCAGCAGCTTAGAACTAGCGGGGGTCAATGAGCAGTTCTTC.

DNA of the CDR3: TGTGCCAGCAGTTTAGCGGGCAGAATCCGCTATGGCTACACCTTC. Encoded protein: CASSLAGRIRYGYTF. The chain uses TRBV27 and TRBJ1-2; no clear D gene. The V end lost 2 bases, the J end lost 4 bases, and 14 bases lay between the germline ends. Germline CDR1 reads MNHEY; CDR2 reads SMNVEV (reference sequence). The CDR3 runs to 15 residues.

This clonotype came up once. Written as DNA, the CDR3 is TGTGCCAGCAGTTTCAACACTCCCTACGAGCAGTACTTC. Translating it yields CASSFNTPYEQYF. The chain recombines TRBV12-3 or TRBV12-4 with TRBJ2-5, with no clear D. The closer fit of TRBJ2-7 to the DNA end suggests the J call may be wrong. The CDR3 consists of 13 residues.

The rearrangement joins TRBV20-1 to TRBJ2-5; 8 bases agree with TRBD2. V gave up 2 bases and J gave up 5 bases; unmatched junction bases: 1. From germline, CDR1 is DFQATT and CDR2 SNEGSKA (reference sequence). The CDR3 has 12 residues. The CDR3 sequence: CSARSGSETQYF. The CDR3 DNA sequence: TGCAGTGCTAGAAGCGGGAGTGAGACCCAGTACTTC.

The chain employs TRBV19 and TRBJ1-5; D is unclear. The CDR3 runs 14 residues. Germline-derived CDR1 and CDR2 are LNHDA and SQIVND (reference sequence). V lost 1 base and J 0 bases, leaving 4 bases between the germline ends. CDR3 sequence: CASSIVSSNQPQHF. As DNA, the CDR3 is TGTGCCAGTAGTATAGTCAGTAGCAATCAGCCCCAGCATTTT.

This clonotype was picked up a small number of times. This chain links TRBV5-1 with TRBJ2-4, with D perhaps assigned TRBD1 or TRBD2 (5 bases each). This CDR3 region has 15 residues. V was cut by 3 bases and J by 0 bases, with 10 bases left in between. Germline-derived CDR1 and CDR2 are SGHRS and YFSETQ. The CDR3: CASSSLGTAKNIQYF. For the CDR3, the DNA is TGCGCCAGCAGCTCTCTGGGGACAGCCAAAAACATTCAGTACTTC.

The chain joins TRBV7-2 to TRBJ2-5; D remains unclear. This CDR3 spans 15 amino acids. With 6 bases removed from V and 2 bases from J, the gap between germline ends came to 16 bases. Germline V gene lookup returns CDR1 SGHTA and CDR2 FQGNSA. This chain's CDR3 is CASRTTAARQETQYF. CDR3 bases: TGTGCCAGCAGGACGACGGCCGCTCGACAAGAGACCCAGTACTTC.

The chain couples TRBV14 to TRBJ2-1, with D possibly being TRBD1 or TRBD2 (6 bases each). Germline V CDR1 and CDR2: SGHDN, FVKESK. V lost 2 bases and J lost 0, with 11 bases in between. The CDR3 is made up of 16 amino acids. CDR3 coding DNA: TGTGCCAGCAGCCAAAAGGGGGGCCGCTCCTACAATGAGCAGTTCTTC. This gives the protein CASSQKGGRSYNEQFF.

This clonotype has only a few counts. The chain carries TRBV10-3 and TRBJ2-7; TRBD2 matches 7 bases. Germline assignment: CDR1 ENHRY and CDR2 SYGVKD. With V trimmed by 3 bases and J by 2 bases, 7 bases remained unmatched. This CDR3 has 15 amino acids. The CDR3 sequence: CAISDGLAVTYEQYF. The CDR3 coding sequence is TGTGCCATCAGTGATGGGCTAGCGGTGACCTACGAGCAGTACTTC.

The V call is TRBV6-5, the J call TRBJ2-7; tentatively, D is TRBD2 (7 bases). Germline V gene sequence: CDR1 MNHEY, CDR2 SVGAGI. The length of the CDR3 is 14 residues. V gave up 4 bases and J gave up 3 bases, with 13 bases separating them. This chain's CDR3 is CASSWSGDIYEQYF. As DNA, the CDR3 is TGTGCCAGCAGTTGGAGCGGGGACATCTACGAGCAGTACTTC.

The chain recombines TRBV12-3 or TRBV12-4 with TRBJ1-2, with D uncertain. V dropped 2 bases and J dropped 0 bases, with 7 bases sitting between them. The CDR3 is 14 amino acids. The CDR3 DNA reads TGTGCCAGCAGTTTAAGGACGGCTAACTATGGCTACACCTTC. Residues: CASSLRTANYGYTF.

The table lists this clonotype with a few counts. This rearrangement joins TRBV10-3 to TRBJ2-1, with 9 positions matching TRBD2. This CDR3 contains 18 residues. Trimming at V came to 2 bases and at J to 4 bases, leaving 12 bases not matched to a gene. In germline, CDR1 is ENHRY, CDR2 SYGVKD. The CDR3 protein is CAISEELAGPRPYNEQFF. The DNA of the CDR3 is TGTGCCATCAGTGAGGAACTAGCGGGTCCAAGACCTTACAATGAGCAGTTCTTC.

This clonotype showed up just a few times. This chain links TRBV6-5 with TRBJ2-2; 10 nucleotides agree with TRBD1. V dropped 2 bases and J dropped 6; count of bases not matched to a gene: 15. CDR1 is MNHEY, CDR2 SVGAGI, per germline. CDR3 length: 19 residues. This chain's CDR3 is CASSYDRSGTGDFAGELFF. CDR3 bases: TGTGCCAGCAGTTACGACCGATCCGGGACAGGGGATTTCGCCGGGGAGCTGTTTTTT.

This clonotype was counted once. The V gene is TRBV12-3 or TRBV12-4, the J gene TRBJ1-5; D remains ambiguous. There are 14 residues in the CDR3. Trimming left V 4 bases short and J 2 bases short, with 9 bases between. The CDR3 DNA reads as TGTGCCAGCAGTTGGTCCCTTCGCAATCAGCCCCAGCATTTT. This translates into CASSWSLRNQPQHF.